The T cell receptor beta chain described here comes from a study of cytomegalovirus exposure and HLA in healthy donors (dated by TCRdb to 2017 to 2019). At the level of the whole study: In an earlier analysis of some 610 of the donors, 276 Gb of sequence data and about 110 million unique TCR beta sequences from 150 million to 200 million T cells were reported. An early release that covered 640 HLA-typed donors contained around 300 gigabases of sequencing data and 65 million to 100 million unique TCR sequences. The genetic ancestry cluster associated with self-reported Caucasian donors included over 65% of the 300 to 400 genotyped donors. The study was designed to test whether signatures of past pathogen exposure could be identified by cataloging public T cell receptors. The study used immunosequencing to profile the T cell repertoires of 666 subjects and linked those repertoires to cytomegalovirus serostatus. Besides the first cohort of more than 650 subjects, a separate validation cohort made up of 120 or so different subjects was used. To predict cytomegalovirus infection status, the study brought together high-throughput TCR immunosequencing, statistical association of individual TCRs with disease status, and machine learning. A later analysis re-examined previously published TCR beta repertoires from roughly 720 donors and added high-resolution HLA genotyping to investigate patterns of TCR occurrence. Rather than drawing on any new phenotypic data, the later analysis identified candidate immune exposures from TCR beta sequences and the way those sequences occurred across donors. To decide whether each TCR beta V gene segment behaved as functional or pseudogenic, an earlier analysis of some 600 of the donors relied on high-throughput TCR beta sequencing. Donor age, sex, ethnicity and CMV serostatus were compiled together with the repertoire data. A later genetic analysis took genome-wide SNP genotypes for about three fifths of the roughly 670 donors and used that subset as a discovery cohort. Every discovery cohort repertoire had been produced on one sequencing platform. HLA typing included class I and class II loci at four-digit resolution. Typing coverage differed by locus: A, B, C, DRB1 and DQB1 were typed in roughly 620-630 donors, DQA1 in roughly 500, DPA1 in some 610, and DPB1 in 472. Five DR-DQ haplotypes were handled as single units for association and clustering because linkage in the cohort was strong. Among about 400 genotyped donors of the cohort, an average of roughly 230,000 unique TCR beta nucleotide sequences was sequenced per donor, of which about 18% were non-productive. General conclusions and limits of the study: A later analysis reported that several top co-occurrence clusters appeared linked to parvovirus B19, influenza, CMV and Epstein-Barr virus. Most CMV-associated TCR beta chains appeared to be HLA-restricted in a later analysis, and the HLA associations seemed to be driven largely by CMV exposure. Correlated functional status among segregating V segments might be attributable to linkage disequilibrium, but an unknown experimental factor could not be ruled out. While some public TCRs were present in many individuals, most TCR sequences turned up only very rarely across donors. According to the authors, the approach could potentially be generalized to other disease states and immunological phenotypes. Some IMGT-functional V segments, including TRBV6-2 and TRBV6-3, could not be told apart with the 87-base-pair reads, so those segments were excluded. A group of highly shared sequence variants was considered likely to be a technical artifact of the sequencing pipeline. In vitro tests confirmed that three of the cytomegalovirus-associated TCR beta chains recognize cytomegalovirus antigens. According to a later analysis, TCR association rates differed among HLA loci, with DRB1 alleles showing the most associated TCRs and HLA-C alleles showing the fewest. The study gave a list of more than 150 TCR beta chains associated with cytomegalovirus. The presence/absence analyses assumed that sequencing depth was roughly uniform across donors, and that assumption may not be true. Because counts were too low, about 18 rarely observed V segments, including chromosome 9 orphons, were left out of the earlier analysis of some 600 of the donors. A further reported finding was that TCR beta sequences accurately predicted the HLA-A and HLA-B alleles for most subjects in the first cohort. In a later genetic analysis, fewer N-insertions in productive TCRs were reported among donors in an Asian-associated ancestry cluster than the roughly 640-donor mean. A later genetic analysis associated a missense DCLRE1C variant with V-gene and J-gene trimming of TCR beta chains, and an independent cohort replicated the association. When HLA alleles, especially DR and DQ, strongly co-occurred, TCR associations were difficult to assign to individual alleles. The classifier was reported to diagnose cytomegalovirus status with high specificity and sensitivity in both the original cohort and the validation cohort. In an earlier analysis of some 500 of the donors, most TCR beta V segments were observed in productive rearrangements about 87% or about 30% of the time, broadly matching IMGT annotations. Immune exposure information for the cohort was limited to CMV serostatus. Because some donors lacked HLA typing at each locus, the association tests relied only on the typed subset. Specific HLA alleles were associated with around 18,000 TCR beta sequences at a false discovery rate of 0.05 in a later analysis. A later analysis found that HLA-associated TCR beta chains were more clonally expanded and had lower generation probabilities than equally common non-associated chains. In this cohort, only TCR beta chains were sequenced, and detectable features were limited by the absence of alpha or paired-chain data.

Receptor libraries were prepared by the immunoSEQ multiplex PCR assay. A mixture of 60 forward primers for TCR Vbeta segments and 13 reverse primers for TCR Jbeta segments was used in the multiplex PCR. The CDR3 region of rearranged TCR beta genes was amplified from genomic DNA with a multiplex PCR assay. On the Illumina HiSeq System, the amplified TCR beta libraries were sequenced as 87-base-pair reads. For the original study's pipeline: Across the 640 or so repertoires, a later analysis counted around 80 million unique TCR beta chains, about 10 million of which were shared by at least two donors. Raw reads were error-corrected and collapsed into unique sequences by a nearest-neighbor algorithm in which closely related sequences were merged to remove PCR and sequencing errors. V, D and J gene segments were assigned by aligning CDR3 sequences to IMGT reference sequences. For a sequence to be retained, at least a six-nucleotide match to both a V gene segment and a J gene segment was required. Rearrangements were classified as productive when the CDR3 lacked stop codons and remained in frame with V and J, and all other rearrangements were classified as non-productive. Following IMGT convention, CDR3 was defined as the stretch from the second conserved V-encoded cysteine up to the conserved J-encoded phenylalanine. Sequences without an unambiguous match to a single V gene segment were excluded from the earlier analysis of several hundred of the donors. An earlier analysis of 500 to 600 of the donors classified V segments as functional when productive rearrangements were above 56.7% and as segregating when the standard deviation between donors was above 5%. To diagnose cytomegalovirus status from the catalog of TCR beta chain sequences, a statistical classification framework was built. V and J gene assignment, in a later analysis, came from comparing TCR nucleotide sequences with IMGT/GENE-DB human TR gene sequences. A later analysis assigned CDR3 sequences and most-parsimonious VDJ recombination scenarios with the TCRdist pipeline. In a later analysis, each TCR beta chain was defined by its CDR3 amino acid sequence together with its V-gene family, and reads lacking a unique V-gene family were excluded. In a later analysis, 450 to 600 highly shared, low-generation-probability nucleotide sequences were removed to address suspected cross-contamination and a sequencing artifact. For each public chain, a later analysis derived a clonal expansion index from normalized ranks of inferred template counts within each repertoire. A later analysis computed generation probabilities with a VDJ recombination model fitted to out-of-frame rearrangements, and checked the results against IGoR. In a later analysis, TCR-TCR, TCR-HLA and TCR-CMV co-occurrence was scored with hypergeometric tests, and a repertoire-size bias correction was applied to TCR pairs. False discovery rates were estimated in a later analysis by permuting HLA or CMV assignments 20 times. In a later analysis, co-occurring TCRs were grouped using DBSCAN, and TCRdist sequence similarity was added for clustering within HLA-allele-positive subsets. Co-occurrence clustering excluded repertoires with fewer than 30,000 or more than 120,000 public chains, plus five with anomalous nucleotide sharing. TCRdb mirrors the immuneACCESS table, restricted to in-frame sequences. Some clones are absent from its copies; in checked studies, under half trace to an unresolved V gene, and the reason for the others is unknown. Clone size and V and J calls were adopted from that table, with D and trimming inferred from the DNA. The sample data list roughly 120,000 clones, and about 10% of these were observed just once. Around 3% of the sample rests with the top ten.

In the germline V gene, CDR1 corresponds to KGHSH and CDR2 to LQKENI. From cysteine to phenylalanine, the CDR3 is 15 amino acids long. The CDR3 DNA has 45 bases and is translated from base 1. The V and J ends are trimmed by 4 bases and 2 bases, leaving 14 bases between them. This clone appeared a few times. Its antigen specificity is not known. No quality values exist for individual bases; no much larger clone is one base distant. In total, about 650 healthy bone marrow donors made up the cohort. At the time of sampling, every cohort member was nominally healthy, though immune exposures that went unrecorded were likely present. The donor tested CMV seronegative and was one of the 352 seronegative cohort members. A peripheral blood sample was provided by each donor, and peripheral blood mononuclear cells were used for TCR beta sequencing. The Qiagen DNeasy Blood Extraction Kit was used to extract genomic DNA from the blood cell samples.

The sequencing input was PBMCs. This TCR was sampled from a man aged 30 to 45 in good health and CMV-seronegative. This chain is built from TRBV18 and TRBJ2-5; the D gene is perhaps TRBD2, from 7 matching bases. The sequence in DNA is TGTGCCAGCTCACGCTCCGGGGGGCATCAAGAGACCCAGTACTTC. Protein translation: CASSRSGGHQETQYF.